The next 24 T cell receptor beta chains were all read from a single sample in a study of T cell repertoires and Cas9 in healthy adults. Repertoires were generated with immunoSEQ multiplex PCR, while TCRdb's copy carries only in-frame clones and drops some. Of tens of thousands of clones in the sample, 90% are singletons; the top ten hold around 0.62%. Sequenced material: CD4+ effector T cells (CD127+, CD25-, CD137-, CD154-) from PBMCs; culture status not recorded. These receptors all come from a human donor in good health.

The chain couples TRBV9 to TRBJ2-1, with D unclear. The ends were cut back, 3 bases at V and 3 bases at J, with 13 bases in the middle. The CDR3 runs to 15 residues. Germline V gives CDR1 SGDLS, CDR2 YYNGEE. CDR3 nucleotide sequence: TGTGCCAGCAGCGGAGACACCAACCTCTACAATGAGCAGTTCTTC. It yields the protein CASSGDTNLYNEQFF.

The chain employs TRBV9 and TRBJ2-5; 11 nucleotides agree with TRBD2. This CDR3 is built from 18 residues. Looked up from germline, CDR1 is SGDLS and CDR2 is YYNGEE. J gave up 4 bases and V 4 bases, and 15 bases lay outside the gene matches. The CDR3 region is CASSQRASGGRGGETQYF. The CDR3 coding sequence is TGTGCCAGCAGCCAGAGGGCTAGCGGGGGGCGGGGAGGAGAGACCCAGTACTTC. Full variable domain (outside the CDR3, taken from reference TRBV9 and TRBJ2-5): DSGVTQTPKHLITATGQRVTLRCSPRSGDLSVYWYQQSLDQGLQFLIQYYNGEERAKGNILERFSAQQFPDLHSELNLSSLELGDSALYFCASSQRASGGRGGETQYFGPGTRLLVL.

V is TRBV4-1 and J is TRBJ2-3, with 9 bases lining up with TRBD1. CDR1 and CDR2 from the germline V gene are MGHRA and YSYEKL. CDR3 length: 18 amino acids. V was pared by 5 bases and J by 3 bases, with 15 bases of the junction left unmatched. The CDR3 loop reads CASSNGQGPSFGTDTQYF. In DNA, the CDR3 is TGCGCCAGCAGCAATGGACAGGGGCCCTCGTTCGGGACAGATACGCAGTATTTT.

CDR3 amino acids: CASSRQTGSSYEQYF. Here the CDR3 DNA reads TGTGCCAGCAGCCGACAGACAGGGAGCTCCTACGAGCAGTACTTC. The chain is built from TRBV7-1 and TRBJ2-7; TRBD1 matches 7 bases. TRBV7-1 is annotated as an ORF whose role is uncertain. After removal of 5 bases from V and 0 bases from J, the junction contained 7 bases not matched to a gene. The CDR3 loop spans 15 amino acids.

This rearrangement joins TRBV15 to TRBJ1-5; unclear D gene. The CDR3 totals 16 residues. V was trimmed by 0 bases and J by 7 bases, leaving 16 bases between them. Germline V CDR1 and CDR2: LNHNV, YYDKDF (reference sequence). The CDR3 protein is CATSRDRWRRVQPQHF. In DNA, the CDR3 is TGTGCCACCAGCAGAGATCGGTGGCGGAGGGTGCAGCCCCAGCATTTT.

The CDR3 sequence: CASSLDGDSYEQYF. Here the CDR3 DNA reads TGTGCCAGCAGCTTAGACGGGGACTCCTACGAGCAGTACTTC. V gene TRBV11-2 combines with J gene TRBJ2-5; D might be TRBD2 (5 bases). The DNA end lines up better with TRBJ2-7; the J call may be wrong. This CDR3 is 14 amino acids long. CDR1 is SGHAT and CDR2 is FQNNGV in the germline V gene.

V and J are TRBV7-3 and TRBJ2-1, with TRBD1 matching 10 bases. The V and J ends lost 4 bases and 7 bases, in that order; junction bases with no gene match: 7. The CDR3 contains 15 residues. Germline assignment: CDR1 SGHTA and CDR2 FQGTGA. CDR3 region: CASSSLGQGWNEQFF. The CDR3 DNA reads as TGTGCCAGCAGCTCCTTGGGACAGGGGTGGAATGAGCAGTTCTTC.

J is TRBJ1-5 and V is TRBV28; D gene unclear. CDR1 is MDHEN and CDR2 is SYDVKM in the germline V gene. The V gene lost 4 bases and the J gene lost 3 bases, with 7 bases spanning the gap. This CDR3 is 13 amino acids long. The CDR3 DNA sequence: TGTGCCAGCAGTTCACAGTACAATCAGCCCCAGCATTTT. Its translation: CASSSQYNQPQHF.

The chain uses TRBV11-2 and TRBJ1-1, with D possibly TRBD1 on 6 matching bases. Germline V CDR1 and CDR2: SGHAT, FQNNGV. CDR3 length equals 16 residues. V was pared by 2 bases and J by 0 bases, with 13 bases between. CDR3 sequence reads: CASSLRQDGMNTEAFF. DNA of the CDR3: TGTGCCAGCAGCTTACGACAGGACGGTATGAACACTGAAGCTTTCTTT. Based on the CDR3 plus reference TRBV11-2 and TRBJ1-1, the full variable domain is EAGVAQSPRYKIIEKRQSVAFWCNPISGHATLYWYQQILGQGPKLLIQFQNNGVVDDSQLPKDRFSAERLKGVDSTLKIQPAKLEDSAVYLCASSLRQDGMNTEAFFGQGTRLTVV.

This clone was seen just once. The chain combines TRBV21-1 with TRBJ2-1; the table names TRBD2, a call not compared with the DNA. TRBV21-1 is a known pseudogene. CDR3 length: 14 residues. The CDR3 DNA follows: TGTGCCAGCATTGAAGCGGGGGGGTACAATGAGCAGTTCTTC. It is translated as CASIEAGGYNEQFF.

This clone is a singleton in its sample. The chain carries TRBV5-1 and TRBJ2-3; D gene uncertain. The CDR3 is 14 residues long. Germline loops: CDR1 SGHRS, CDR2 YFSETQ. V lost 4 bases to trimming and J lost 4 bases, with 13 bases between them. CDR3 sequence reads: CASSPISVSDTQYF. In nucleotides, the CDR3 is TGCGCCAGCAGCCCCATCTCCGTCTCAGATACGCAGTATTTT.

The genes are TRBV7-8 and TRBJ1-5; tentatively, D is TRBD1 (5 bases). Trimming cost V 5 bases and J 4 bases, with 12 bases left between them. Germline loops: CDR1 SGHVS, CDR2 FQNEAQ. The CDR3 totals 14 residues. The chain's CDR3 is CASSGSGRNQPQHF. In DNA form, the CDR3 reads TGTGCCAGCAGCGGGTCGGGGCGGAATCAGCCCCAGCATTTT.

V is TRBV10-3 and J is TRBJ1-2; TRBD1 might be the D (5 bases). Trimming stripped 3 bases from V and 0 bases from J, with 8 bases between. The CDR3 is made up of 14 amino acids. Looked up from germline, CDR1 is ENHRY and CDR2 is SYGVKD. CDR3: CAISDGTANYGYTF. The CDR3, as DNA: TGTGCCATCAGTGACGGGACGGCTAACTATGGCTACACCTTC.

The chain uses TRBV20-1 and TRBJ2-3; tentative D call: TRBD1 (5 bases). The V end lost 2 bases, the J end lost 12 bases, and 9 bases lay between the germline ends. The CDR3 is 10 residues long. Germline loops: CDR1 DFQATT, CDR2 SNEGSKA (reference sequence). CDR3 region: CSARMDTQYF. CDR3 sequence (DNA): TGCAGTGCTAGAATGGACACCCAGTATTTT.

The chain links TRBV4-1 to TRBJ2-7; D might be TRBD1 or TRBD2, each matching 5 bases. CDR1 is MGHRA, CDR2 YSYEKL, per germline. The CDR3 runs to 15 residues. Trimming cost V 4 bases and J 4 bases, with 17 bases left between them. DNA of the CDR3: TGCGCCAGCAGCCCAGTGGGATTGAGGGGTTACGAGCAGTACTTC. As protein: CASSPVGLRGYEQYF.

The rearrangement joins TRBV5-4 to TRBJ2-5; D possibly corresponds to TRBD2 (7 bases). V lost 2 bases and J lost 5, with 22 bases in between. The CDR3 runs to 17 residues. Germline V lookup: CDR1 SGHNT, CDR2 YYREEE (reference sequence). CDR3 bases: TGTGCCAGCAGCTTAGGTGGGGGGGCAGGATTCCAGGAGACCCAGTACTTC. Translating gives CASSLGGGAGFQETQYF.

This rearrangement joins TRBV9 to TRBJ2-7; TRBD1 might be the D (6 bases). V lost 2 bases and J 7 bases, leaving 19 bases between the germline ends. Germline assignment: CDR1 SGDLS and CDR2 YYNGEE. The CDR3 is 15 amino acids. The CDR3 DNA sequence: TGTGCCAGCAGCGTTGGGACAAGCCTTACGGGGGAGCAGTACTTC. Translated: CASSVGTSLTGEQYF. The full variable domain, rest sourced from reference TRBV9 and TRBJ2-7, is DSGVTQTPKHLITATGQRVTLRCSPRSGDLSVYWYQQSLDQGLQFLIQYYNGEERAKGNILERFSAQQFPDLHSELNLSSLELGDSALYFCASSVGTSLTGEQYFGPGTRLTVT.

The chain is built from TRBV20-1 and TRBJ1-2; no definite D call. There are 11 residues in the CDR3. In germline, CDR1 is DFQATT, CDR2 SNEGSKA (reference sequence). V lost 3 bases and J 11 bases, leaving 13 bases between the germline ends. CDR3 region: CSARDRSVYTF. The CDR3 nucleotides are TGCAGTGCTAGGGATAGGTCAGTTTACACCTTC.

The gene calls are TRBV6-1 and TRBJ1-2; D is perhaps TRBD1 (5 bases). The CDR3 runs 14 residues. V lost 9 bases and J 0 bases, leaving 14 bases between the germline ends. Germline V CDR1 and CDR2: MNHNS, SASEGT. CDR3 DNA sequence: TGTGCCAGTACCTATGACAGAGCTAACTATGGCTACACCTTC. It translates to CASTYDRANYGYTF.

The V gene is TRBV5-4, the J gene TRBJ2-5, with 9 bases aligning to TRBD2. TRBJ2-7 matches the DNA end more closely, so the J call is doubtful. CDR3 length: 15 residues. The germline V gene encodes CDR1 SGHNT and CDR2 YYREEE (reference sequence). The DNA of the CDR3 is TGTGCCAGCAGCCCGACAGGCGGGGGGGCCTACGAGCAGTACTTC. This encodes CASSPTGGGAYEQYF.

CDR3 region: CASSLGTGGLYEQYF. Here the CDR3 DNA reads TGCGCCAGCAGCTTGGGGACAGGGGGCTTGTACGAGCAGTACTTC. V usage is TRBV5-1 and J usage is TRBJ2-7; TRBD1 agrees at 11 bases. The germline gives CDR1 SGHRS, CDR2 YFSETQ. This CDR3 spans 15 amino acids. V shed 0 bases and J 4 bases; nucleotides not matched to a gene: 3.

The chain recombines TRBV6-6 with TRBJ1-1; 9 bases fit TRBD1. Per the germline V gene, CDR1 is MNHNY and CDR2 is SVGAGI (reference sequence). This CDR3 is 14 amino acids long. Trimming cost V 5 bases and J 3 bases; bases outside gene matches: 4. CDR3 sequence (DNA): TGTGCCAGCAGTCTCGGGACAGGGTACACTGAAGCTTTCTTT. Encoded protein: CASSLGTGYTEAFF.

This clone was found a few times. This rearrangement joins TRBV19 to TRBJ2-3; 11 bases map to TRBD2. CDR3 size: 15 residues. Trimming at V came to 6 bases and at J to 2 bases, leaving 4 bases not matched to a gene. Germline V gives CDR1 LNHDA, CDR2 SQIVND (reference sequence). The CDR3 is CASSRLAGNTDTQYF. The CDR3 DNA sequence: TGTGCCAGTAGCAGACTAGCGGGGAACACAGATACGCAGTATTTT.

This clone has a single count. The chain couples TRBV7-9 to TRBJ2-2; TRBD2 is a possible D gene (6 bases). This CDR3 has 16 amino acids. Germline CDR1 is SEHNR and CDR2 is FQNEAQ (reference sequence). Trimming removed 1 base at V and 0 bases at J, with 9 bases between. The CDR3 loop is CASSLGAGTNTGELFF. The CDR3, as DNA: TGTGCCAGCAGCTTAGGTGCGGGAACGAACACCGGGGAGCTGTTTTTT.